One sample yielded the 9 T cell receptor beta chains listed below, sequenced in a study of regulatory T cells in long-lasting Graves disease. Construction of TCR beta libraries relied on iRepertoire HTBI primers and on Arm-PCR targeting CDR3 regions. Via MiXCR, TCRdb re-called the multiplex PCR reads, giving one row per CDR3 protein. The sample includes 450,000 to 600,000 distinct CDR3 sequences, around 15% of them seen just once. As for time point: newly diagnosed GD, antithyroid drugs for less than 3 months. Scientists built the TCR library using RNA that was extracted from PBMCs. These data also featured in a second study, about T cells in Graves' hyperthyroidism and ophthalmopathy.

Sample: peripheral blood mononuclear cells (PBMCs), taken at new diagnosis, from a patient treated with antithyroid drugs. These receptors were collected from a middle-aged man with Graves disease.

This clonotype was observed a handful of times. The CDR3 DNA reads TGCAGTGCTATCGGGACACAGAACACTGAAGCTTTCTTT. Its protein product is CSAIGTQNTEAFF. This chain uses TRBV20-1 with TRBJ1-1, with D perhaps matching TRBD1 (6 bases). The CDR3 covers 13 residues. Germline V gene sequence: CDR1 DFQATT, CDR2 SNEGSKA (reference sequence). The V gene lost 4 bases and the J gene lost 1 base, with 10 bases spanning the gap.

The rearrangement joins TRBV15 to TRBJ2-2, with 10 bases matching TRBD1. Trimming cost V 11 bases and J 0 bases; bases outside gene matches: 9. CDR3 length: 16 amino acids. Germline CDR1 LNHNV, CDR2 YYDKDF (reference sequence). CDR3 sequence (DNA): TGTGCCTTTGAGGACAGGGGGTTTACGAACACCGGGGAGCTGTTTTTT. This sequence encodes CAFEDRGFTNTGELFF.

The chain has TRBV29-1 and TRBJ2-4; 11 bases match TRBD2. CDR1 is SQVTM, CDR2 ANQGSEA, per germline. The CDR3 contains 18 residues. V trimming: 1 base; J trimming: 13 bases; junction bases outside the gene matches: 21. CDR3: CSVEGLAGGQSSYNEQYF. The CDR3 nucleotides read TGCAGCGTTGAAGGCCTAGCGGGAGGCCAGAGCTCCTACAATGAGCAGTACTTC.

This clonotype was seen many times. V gene TRBV28 combines with J gene TRBJ1-2, with unresolved D. From germline, CDR1 is MDHEN and CDR2 SYDVKM. Deletions cut 4 bases from V and 8 bases from J, with 20 bases between. The CDR3 sequence is 15 residues long. The CDR3 DNA is TGTGCCAGCAGTTCCCTCGGGAGGTCGATGGGGGGCTACACCTTC. Protein product: CASSSLGRSMGGYTF.

This clonotype was observed at least ten times. V gene TRBV7-9 combines with J gene TRBJ2-7, with D unresolved. Germline lookup yields CDR1 SEHNR and CDR2 FQNEAQ (reference sequence). The CDR3 loop spans 14 amino acids. Trimming took 5 bases from V and 0 from J, leaving 11 bases between them. The CDR3: CASSPSPGSYEQYF. The CDR3 nucleotides read TGTGCCAGCAGCCCGAGCCCCGGCTCCTACGAGCAGTACTTC. Based on the CDR3 plus reference TRBV7-9 and TRBJ2-7, the full variable domain is DTGVSQNPRHKITKRGQNVTFRCDPISEHNRLYWYRQTLGQGPEFLTYFQNEAQLEKSRLLSDRFSAERPKGSFSTLEIQRTEQGDSAMYLCASSPSPGSYEQYFGPGTRLTVT.

The rearrangement links TRBV19 to TRBJ2-2; a possible D gene is TRBD1 (5 bases). With 5 bases removed from V and 0 bases from J, the gap between germline ends came to 13 bases. This CDR3 has 16 amino acids. Germline V gene data show CDR1 as LNHDA and CDR2 as SQIVND (reference sequence). CDR3 sequence (DNA): TGTGCCAGTAGTGCGCAGGGTGGATCGAACACCGGGGAGCTGTTTTTT. It translates to CASSAQGGSNTGELFF.

This clonotype has just one count. The chain carries TRBV12-3 or TRBV12-4 and TRBJ2-1, with 7 bases lining up with TRBD1. There are 14 residues in the CDR3. V gave up 6 bases and J gave up 4 bases; unmatched junction bases: 6. The CDR3 sequence is CASSAGTEYNEQFF. The CDR3 coding sequence is TGTGCCAGCAGCGCCGGGACAGAGTACAATGAGCAGTTCTTC.

J is TRBJ2-3 and V is TRBV2; perhaps TRBD1 as D (5 bases). In germline, CDR1 is SNHLY, CDR2 FYNNEI. The CDR3 loop spans 14 amino acids. Trimming shortened V by 5 bases and J by 0 bases, and 9 bases separated the two germline ends. The chain's CDR3 is CASSMTVSTDTQYF. For the CDR3, the DNA is TGTGCCAGCAGTATGACAGTCAGCACAGATACGCAGTATTTT.

In this sample, this clonotype turned up many times. This chain links TRBV24-1 with TRBJ1-1; 9 bases match TRBD1. The CDR3 extends over 16 amino acids. The J segment lost 7 bases and the V segment lost 3 bases, leaving 11 bases of the junction unmatched. Germline V gives CDR1 KGHDR, CDR2 SFDVKD. The CDR3 bases are TGTGCCACCAGTGATGTGGACAGGGGCGGGCGCAGTGAAGCTTTCTTT. The encoded protein is CATSDVDRGGRSEAFF.